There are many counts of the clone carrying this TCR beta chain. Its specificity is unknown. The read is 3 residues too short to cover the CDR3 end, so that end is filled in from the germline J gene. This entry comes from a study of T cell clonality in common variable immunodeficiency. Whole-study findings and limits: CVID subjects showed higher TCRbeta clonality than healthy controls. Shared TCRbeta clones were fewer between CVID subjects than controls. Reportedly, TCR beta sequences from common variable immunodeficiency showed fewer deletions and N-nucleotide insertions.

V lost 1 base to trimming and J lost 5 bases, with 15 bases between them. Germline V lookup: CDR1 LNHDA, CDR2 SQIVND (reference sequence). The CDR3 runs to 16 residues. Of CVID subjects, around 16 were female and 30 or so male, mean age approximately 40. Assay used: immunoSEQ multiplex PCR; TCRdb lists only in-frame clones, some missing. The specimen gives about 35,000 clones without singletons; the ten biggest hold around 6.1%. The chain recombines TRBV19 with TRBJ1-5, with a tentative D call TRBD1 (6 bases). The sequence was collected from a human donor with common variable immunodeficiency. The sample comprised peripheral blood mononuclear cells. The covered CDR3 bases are TGTGCCAGTAGTATAGCGGCAGGGGCGATGCATCAGCCC. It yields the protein CASSIAAGAMHQP. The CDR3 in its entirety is CASSIAAGAMHQPQHF.